Listed below are T cell receptor beta chains from one sample, sequenced in a study of CD8 T cells in ankylosing spondylitis. Each CDR3 protein is one row after TCRdb ran MiXCR on the 5' RACE reads. This sample has just under 350,000 distinct CDR3 sequences, with 14% to 15% found just once. Sequenced material: blood, either unsorted or a sorted T cell fraction (not recorded which). The receptors shown here come from a male donor with ankylosing spondylitis or in good health (not recorded which). The CDR3 runs from the conserved cysteine through the conserved F or W. A D gene is named only where the DNA matches it firmly. Expanded clones get a size class; other rows say once, few or many, or leave the size out.

TRBV3-1	TRBJ1-1	.	.	CASSQSENTEAFF	TGTGCCAGCAGCCAGTCGGAAAACACTGAAGCTTTCTTT
TRBV5-1	TRBJ2-1	few	TRBD2	CASRFSGGAGEQFF	TGCGCCAGCAGATTTAGCGGGGGGGCAGGTGAGCAGTTCTTC
TRBV20-1	TRBJ2-1	few	TRBD2	CSARPLAGYNEQFF	TGCAGTGCCCGCCCCCTAGCGGGCTACAATGAGCAGTTCTTC
TRBV20-1	TRBJ2-3	.	.	CRVGAPQTTDTQYF	TGCAGAGTAGGAGCACCCCAAACTACCGATACGCAGTATTTT
TRBV4-2	TRBJ2-3	few	.	CASSQEGTGSDTQYF	TGTGCCAGCAGCCAAGAGGGTACCGGCTCAGATACGCAGTATTTT
TRBV24-1	TRBJ1-1	.	.	CATSDPVGDVDTEAFF	TGTGCCACCAGTGACCCGGTAGGTGACGTAGATACTGAAGCTTTCTTT
TRBV21-1	TRBJ2-2	few	.	CASSKERSENTGELFF	TGTGCCAGCAGCAAAGAGAGGTCAGAGAACACCGGGGAGCTGTTTTTT
TRBV5-1	TRBJ2-5	.	.	CASSLGTDVETQYF	TGCGCCAGCAGCTTGGGGACAGACGTGGAGACCCAGTACTTC
TRBV5-1	TRBJ2-7	few	.	CASSSSSGLYEQYF	TGCGCCAGCAGCTCCTCGAGCGGACTTTACGAGCAGTACTTC
TRBV29-1	TRBJ2-1	many	.	CSAEGSYNEQFF	TGCAGCGCCGAAGGCTCGTACAATGAGCAGTTCTTC
TRBV10-3	TRBJ2-7	.	TRBD1	CAINPGTGVNEQYF	TGTGCCATCAACCCGGGGACAGGGGTGAACGAGCAGTACTTC
TRBV5-1	TRBJ2-7	.	TRBD1	CASSTRTGSHEQYF	TGCGCCAGCAGCACTAGGACAGGGAGCCACGAGCAGTACTTC
TRBV12-3/TRBV12-4	TRBJ2-5	once	TRBD1	CASRWTGQESQYF	TGTGCCAGCAGGTGGACAGGACAAGAGAGCCAGTACTTC
TRBV20-1	TRBJ2-1	.	.	CSARAPRPVEDEQFF	TGCAGTGCTAGAGCTCCTCGACCCGTGGAGGATGAGCAGTTCTTC
TRBV29-1	TRBJ2-1	few	.	CSVEESSLIYNEQFF	TGCAGCGTTGAAGAGTCTAGCCTTATTTACAATGAGCAGTTCTTC
TRBV5-5	TRBJ1-4	few	.	CASSGGNNEKLFF	TGTGCCAGCAGCGGTGGGAATAATGAAAAACTGTTTTTT
TRBV5-1	TRBJ1-2	few	.	CASSLQGVDGYTF	TGCGCCAGCAGCTTGCAGGGAGTGGATGGCTACACCTTC
TRBV27	TRBJ2-4	.	.	CASSSQGGLAKNIQYF	TGTGCCAGCAGTTCTCAGGGAGGACTAGCCAAAAACATTCAGTACTTC
TRBV20-1	TRBJ1-4	.	.	CSARDEKLFF	TGCAGTGCTAGGGATGAAAAACTGTTTTTT
TRBV3-1	TRBJ2-2	.	.	CASSQVPRTGELFF	TGTGCCAGCAGCCAAGTTCCCCGGACCGGGGAGCTGTTTTTT
TRBV7-9	TRBJ2-3	.	.	CASSPWASLIDTQYF	TGTGCCAGCAGCCCGTGGGCTAGCCTCATAGATACGCAGTATTTT
TRBV3-1	TRBJ1-1	.	.	CASSPQTLGTEAFF	TGTGCCAGCAGCCCACAGACTCTTGGGACTGAAGCTTTCTTT
TRBV5-1	TRBJ2-1	few	TRBD1	CASSLRQGVYNEQFF	TGCGCCAGCAGCTTGAGACAGGGGGTATACAATGAGCAGTTCTTC
TRBV4-1	TRBJ2-5	.	.	CASSQSAGLGETQYF	TGCGCCAGCAGCCAAAGTGCAGGGCTAGGAGAGACCCAGTACTTC
TRBV29-1	TRBJ2-4	many	.	CSVVSPSGSKNIQYF	TGCAGCGTTGTTTCGCCGAGTGGGTCCAAAAACATTCAGTACTTC
TRBV7-2	TRBJ1-1	.	TRBD1	CASSRDRGRGEAFF	TGTGCCAGCAGCCGGGACAGGGGGCGCGGTGAAGCTTTCTTT
TRBV21-1	TRBJ2-7	few	.	CASSKGWRASREPYEQYF	TGTGCCAGCAGCAAGGGATGGCGTGCGAGCCGGGAGCCCTACGAGCAGTACTTC
TRBV11-3	TRBJ2-2	few	.	CASSGGELFF	TGTGCCTCATCGGGCGGGGAGCTGTTTTTT
TRBV12-3/TRBV12-4	TRBJ2-5	few	TRBD1	CASSLTGARETQYF	TGTGCCAGCAGTTTAACAGGGGCAAGGGAGACCCAGTACTTC
TRBV4-1	TRBJ2-2	many	TRBD1	CASSQGDRGRAGELFF	TGCGCCAGCAGCCAAGGGGACAGGGGAAGGGCCGGGGAGCTGTTTTTT
TRBV5-6	TRBJ1-1	few	.	CASSLIQGMNTEAFF	TGTGCCAGCAGCCTCATACAGGGCATGAACACTGAAGCTTTCTTT
TRBV5-1	TRBJ2-3	few	.	CASSNPSARDTQYF	TGCGCCAGCAGTAATCCTAGTGCTCGGGATACGCAGTATTTT
TRBV18	TRBJ1-2	few	.	CASSPPAGAYGYTF	TGTGCCAGCTCACCACCGGCAGGAGCCTATGGCTACACCTTC
TRBV7-8	TRBJ2-7	.	TRBD1	CASSIDRGTYEQYF	TGTGCCAGCAGCATTGACAGGGGAACGTACGAGCAGTACTTC
TRBV6-4	TRBJ2-1	few	.	CASSDLGVKCEFF	TGTGCCAGCAGTGACCTCGGGGTTAAGTGCGAGTTCTTC
TRBV27	TRBJ1-1	.	.	CASSLRSGGGFTEAFF	TGTGCCAGCAGTTTAAGGAGTGGGGGGGGCTTCACTGAAGCTTTCTTT
TRBV30	TRBJ2-7	.	.	CAWSVGGKQYF	TGTGCCTGGAGTGTAGGGGGGAAGCAGTACTTC
TRBV29-1	TRBJ2-1	few	TRBD1	CSTLQGNEQFF	TGCAGCACGTTACAGGGGAATGAGCAGTTCTTC
TRBV29-1	TRBJ1-1	few	.	CSVEKGTNTEAFF	TGCAGCGTTGAAAAGGGGACGAACACTGAAGCTTTCTTT
TRBV27	TRBJ2-4	.	TRBD1	CASSARPRDSKNIQYF	TGTGCCAGCAGTGCGCGGCCCCGGGACAGTAAAAACATTCAGTACTTC
TRBV20-1	TRBJ1-2	.	TRBD1	CSATKIRGQNYGYTF	TGCAGTGCTACAAAAATAAGGGGACAGAACTATGGCTACACCTTC
TRBV7-9	TRBJ1-1	.	.	CASSLFPGHLNTEAFF	TGTGCCAGCAGCTTATTCCCGGGGCACTTGAACACTGAAGCTTTCTTT